Following are 15 T cell receptor beta chains from one sample sequenced in a study of blood T cell repertoires in COVID-19. Repertoires were generated with immunoSEQ multiplex PCR, while TCRdb's copy carries only in-frame clones and drops some. The sample yields 150,000 to 200,000 clones, 84% seen once. Source material: peripheral blood. These receptors were taken from a man between 40 and 49 years old who had recovered from COVID-19.

The V gene is TRBV28, the J gene TRBJ2-2, with 7 bases lining up with TRBD1. From germline, CDR1 is MDHEN and CDR2 SYDVKM. The CDR3 has 12 amino acids. With 6 bases clipped from V and 6 bases from J, the junction kept 1 base outside the gene matches. CDR3 protein: CASRQGAGELFF. DNA for the CDR3: TGTGCCAGCAGGCAGGGGGCCGGGGAGCTGTTTTTT. Supplemented by reference TRBV28 and TRBJ2-2, the full variable domain reads DVKVTQSSRYLVKRTGEKVFLECVQDMDHENMFWYRQDPGLGLRLIYFSYDVKMKEKGDIPEGYSVSREKKERFSLILESASTNQTSMYLCASRQGAGELFFGEGSRLTVL.

The chain carries TRBV4-1 and TRBJ2-2; tentatively, D is TRBD1 (5 bases). The germline V gene has CDR1 MGHRA and CDR2 YSYEKL. V was shortened by 4 bases and J by 3 bases, with 15 bases between the two germline ends. This CDR3 has 16 residues. In DNA form, the CDR3 reads TGCGCCAGCAGCCCAACCCTCTCAGGGTACACCGGGGAGCTGTTTTTT. Translated: CASSPTLSGYTGELFF.

The chain uses TRBV4-3 and TRBJ2-3, with 7 bases identical to TRBD2. This CDR3 is 13 amino acids long. The germline CDR1 and CDR2 sequences are LGHNA and YSLEER. V shed 6 bases, J shed 6 bases, and the junction held 6 bases outside the gene matches. CDR3 residues: CASSVGEGDTQYF. The DNA for the CDR3 is TGCGCCAGCAGTGTGGGGGAGGGGGATACGCAGTATTTT.

The chain is built from TRBV21-1 and TRBJ2-2; the DNA was not used to check the table's D call, TRBD2. TRBV21-1 is a pseudogene segment. The CDR3 totals 17 residues. The CDR3 here is CASSTPGTVKNTGELFF. The CDR3 region has the DNA TGTGCCAGCAGCACACCCGGGACTGTTAAGAACACCGGGGAGCTGTTTTTT.

In DNA, the CDR3 is TGTGCCAGCAGCTTAGGGAGGGAAAACTATGGCTACACCTTC. The encoded protein is CASSLGRENYGYTF. V gene TRBV7-9 combines with J gene TRBJ1-2; D unclear. The length of the CDR3 is 14 residues. From germline, CDR1 is SEHNR and CDR2 FQNEAQ (reference sequence). V was trimmed by 1 base and J by 2 bases, leaving 8 bases between them.

This clone was detected ten times or more. The chain has TRBV4-3 and TRBJ1-1, with a possible D match to TRBD1 (5 bases). The CDR3 sequence is 15 residues long. The V gene lost 0 bases and the J gene lost 7 bases, with 15 bases spanning the gap. The germline V gene encodes CDR1 LGHNA and CDR2 YSLEER. Written as DNA, the CDR3 is TGCGCCAGCAGCCAAGAAATGGGGGTCGGGGGTGAAGCTTTCTTT. This translates into CASSQEMGVGGEAFF.

The chain recombines TRBV4-3 with TRBJ2-3; the match to TRBD2 covers 10 bases. Germline V gene lookup returns CDR1 LGHNA and CDR2 YSLEER. Germline trimming cut 0 bases from V and 6 bases from J; bases unmatched to any gene: 9. The length of the CDR3 is 17 residues. For the CDR3, the DNA is TGCGCCAGCAGCCAAGATGGGGCTAGCGGGAGCCGGGATACGCAGTATTTT. Its translation: CASSQDGASGSRDTQYF.

The chain carries TRBV19 and TRBJ2-5, with D possibly matching TRBD2 (6 bases). Trimming shortened V by 6 bases and J by 2 bases, and 16 bases separated the two germline ends. The CDR3 covers 15 residues. Germline CDR1 is LNHDA and CDR2 is SQIVND (reference sequence). CDR3 sequence: CASRPFSGSQETQYF. The CDR3 coding sequence is TGTGCCAGTAGACCTTTCTCCGGGAGTCAAGAGACCCAGTACTTC.

This chain uses TRBV2 with TRBJ1-5; unclear D gene. The CDR3 spans 16 residues. V was clipped by 0 bases and J by 4 bases, with 13 bases between them. Germline V lookup: CDR1 SNHLY, CDR2 FYNNEI. In DNA, the CDR3 is TGTGCCAGCAGTGAAGCCAGAGGGATAGTTAATCAGCCCCAGCATTTT. Amino acids: CASSEARGIVNQPQHF.

The rearrangement links TRBV18 to TRBJ1-1, with D maybe TRBD1 (6 bases). V was trimmed by 2 bases and J by 4 bases, leaving 8 bases between them. This CDR3 is 13 amino acids long. Germline V gives CDR1 KGHSH, CDR2 LQKENI. Here the CDR3 DNA reads TGTGCCAGCTCACCAGAGGGGGTCACTGAAGCTTTCTTT. Amino acid sequence: CASSPEGVTEAFF.

The V gene is TRBV19, the J gene TRBJ2-7; TRBD1 might be the D (6 bases). The CDR3 runs 14 residues. The germline V gene has CDR1 LNHDA and CDR2 SQIVND (reference sequence). Trimming left V 7 bases short and J 0 bases short, with 13 bases between. The CDR3 loop reads CASKGHVDSYEQYF. In nucleotides, the CDR3 is TGTGCCAGTAAGGGACACGTGGACTCCTACGAGCAGTACTTC.

This rearrangement joins TRBV18 to TRBJ1-5; the D is unclear. Trimming cost V 4 bases and J 2 bases, with 12 bases left between them. The CDR3 runs 15 residues. Germline assignment: CDR1 KGHSH and CDR2 LQKENI. The CDR3 coding sequence is TGTGCCAGCTCACAGGGAGAGAGCCGCAATCAGCCCCAGCATTTT. This codes for CASSQGESRNQPQHF.

The gene calls are TRBV18 and TRBJ1-2, with 7 bases aligning to TRBD1. The CDR3 runs 15 residues. Trimming removed 1 base from V and 3 bases from J; junction bases left unmatched: 5. Germline CDR1 and CDR2: KGHSH and LQKENI. CDR3 DNA sequence: TGTGCCAGCTCACCACGACAGGGAAACGACTATGGCTACACCTTC. As protein: CASSPRQGNDYGYTF.

The V and J genes are TRBV20-1 and TRBJ1-2; TRBD1 matches 10 bases. CDR3 length: 14 amino acids. Germline assignment: CDR1 DFQATT and CDR2 SNEGSKA (reference sequence). Trimming removed 5 bases from V and 4 bases from J; junction bases left unmatched: 7. CDR3 in amino acids: CSAGGDRGLYGYTF. The CDR3 DNA follows: TGCAGTGCTGGTGGAGACAGGGGGCTCTATGGCTACACCTTC.

Only one count was recorded for this clone. The rearrangement joins TRBV7-2 to TRBJ2-1; TRBD2 matches 10 bases. J gave up 0 bases and V 6 bases, and 2 bases lay outside the gene matches. There are 15 residues in the CDR3. The germline V gene has CDR1 SGHTA and CDR2 FQGNSA. The CDR3 sequence: CASRRTSGSYNEQFF. CDR3 DNA sequence: TGTGCCAGCAGACGGACTAGCGGCTCCTACAATGAGCAGTTCTTC.